The 32 T cell receptor beta chains below were found in one sample sequenced in a study of CD8 T cells in Susac syndrome. With random hexamers, reverse transcription was performed on about 0.5 to 1 ug of RNA. A single record per CDR3 protein comes from TCRdb applying MiXCR to the immunoSEQ multiplex PCR reads. Here the sample spans more than 150,000 distinct CDR3 sequences, around 95% being singletons. The material sequenced was CD4+ T cells from PBMCs. The receptors were sampled from a human donor with Susac syndrome.

This chain links TRBV30 with TRBJ1-2; tentative D call: TRBD1 (6 bases). The CDR3 consists of 12 residues. V dropped 2 bases and J dropped 7 bases, with 11 bases sitting between them. Per germline, CDR1 GTSNPN and CDR2 SVGIG (reference sequence). The CDR3 DNA follows: TGTGCCTGGAGTCGGGGGGCTGTTGGCTACACCTTC. Its translation: CAWSRGAVGYTF.

The chain is built from TRBV29-1 and TRBJ1-5, with 8 bases that match TRBD1. The germline gives CDR1 SQVTM, CDR2 ANQGSEA. The CDR3 runs 17 residues. J lost 4 bases, V lost 5 bases, and 16 bases had no gene match. CDR3 amino acids: CSVLEPKGTGTNQPQHF. The CDR3 region has the DNA TGCAGCGTTCTCGAGCCAAAGGGGACAGGTACAAATCAGCCCCAGCATTTT.

The gene calls are TRBV11-3 and TRBJ2-7, with 8 bases matching TRBD2. V shed 5 bases, J shed 6 bases, and the junction held 15 bases outside the gene matches. The CDR3 is made up of 16 amino acids. Germline CDR1 SGHNT, CDR2 YENEEA. The CDR3 is CASSAAGTRPLGEQYF. The CDR3 region has the DNA TGTGCCAGCAGCGCGGCCGGGACTAGGCCCTTAGGCGAGCAGTACTTC.

This clonotype was seen a single time. The genes are TRBV29-1 and TRBJ2-7; a possible D gene is TRBD1 (5 bases). This CDR3 contains 15 residues. Trimming stripped 5 bases from V and 3 bases from J, with 20 bases between. CDR1 and CDR2 from the germline V gene are SQVTM and ANQGSEA. CDR3 sequence: CSVMNLRQGIYEQYF. The CDR3, as DNA: TGCAGCGTTATGAACCTCCGGCAGGGAATCTACGAGCAGTACTTC.

V gene TRBV29-1 combines with J gene TRBJ1-3; the match to TRBD1 covers 7 bases. The V segment lost 6 bases and the J segment 0 bases; nucleotides outside the gene matches: 5. Germline assignment: CDR1 SQVTM and CDR2 ANQGSEA. This CDR3 has 14 residues. The CDR3, as DNA: TGCAGCGTCGGGACAGTAAGCTCTGGAAACACCATATATTTT. Amino acids: CSVGTVSSGNTIYF.

The CDR3 region is CSADRAQETQYF. Here the CDR3 DNA reads TGCAGCGCAGACAGGGCGCAAGAGACCCAGTACTTC. The rearrangement uses TRBV29-1 and TRBJ2-5, with TRBD1 matching 7 bases. The CDR3 spans 12 residues. Germline loops: CDR1 SQVTM, CDR2 ANQGSEA. V shed 7 bases and J 2 bases; nucleotides not matched to a gene: 4. Supplemented by reference TRBV29-1 and TRBJ2-5, the full variable domain reads SAVISQKPSRDICQRGTSLTIQCQVDSQVTMMFWYRQQPGQSLTLIATANQGSEATYESGFVIDKFPISRPNLTFSTLTVSNMSPEDSSIYLCSADRAQETQYFGPGTRLLVL.

This chain joins TRBV15 and TRBJ1-1; D unclear. The germline V gene has CDR1 LNHNV and CDR2 YYDKDF (reference sequence). This CDR3 has 15 amino acids. Trimming stripped 5 bases from V and 11 bases from J, with 24 bases between. CDR3 bases: TGTGCCACCAGCCCAAACCGCAACACGGTGGTGGGGGCTTTCTTT. Residues: CATSPNRNTVVGAFF.

This chain joins TRBV19 and TRBJ2-1; 14 bases match TRBD2. Germline V gene data show CDR1 as LNHDA and CDR2 as SQIVND (reference sequence). CDR3 length: 16 amino acids. V was pared by 7 bases and J by 4 bases, with 6 bases of the junction left unmatched. CDR3 sequence: CASTPGLAGAYNEQFF. CDR3 nucleotide sequence: TGTGCCAGTACCCCGGGACTAGCGGGGGCATACAATGAGCAGTTCTTC.

CDR3 sequence reads: CSASSRGGANIQYF. As DNA, the CDR3 is TGCAGTGCTAGCTCCCGGGGGGGCGCGAACATTCAGTACTTC. V is TRBV20-1 and J is TRBJ2-4, with TRBD2 matching 8 bases. Losses at the gene ends were 3 bases for V and 7 bases for J; bases not matched to a gene: 8. CDR1 is DFQATT, CDR2 SNEGSKA, per germline (reference sequence). This CDR3 has 14 residues.

The V gene is TRBV7-2, the J gene TRBJ2-1; D gene ambiguous. The CDR3 totals 12 residues. CDR1 SGHTA and CDR2 FQGNSA come from the germline V gene. With 11 bases removed from V and 4 bases from J, the gap between germline ends came to 12 bases. The CDR3 DNA sequence: TGTGCCGGGAAGGTAGTGTACAATGAGCAGTTCTTC. Encoded protein: CAGKVVYNEQFF.

This sequence joins TRBV12-3 or TRBV12-4 and TRBJ2-3; 8 bases fit TRBD2. The CDR3 is made up of 13 amino acids. V was pared by 5 bases and J by 6 bases, with 4 bases of the junction left unmatched. CDR3 DNA sequence: TGTGCCAGCAGTCATAGCGGGGCCGATACGCAGTATTTT. This gives the protein CASSHSGADTQYF.

This chain connects TRBV12-3 or TRBV12-4 to TRBJ1-6; D possibly corresponds to TRBD1 (5 bases). V was cut by 3 bases and J by 10 bases, with 16 bases left in between. The CDR3 extends over 15 amino acids. DNA for the CDR3: TGTGCCAGCAGTTTCGGGCAGGGTACAAGATCACCCCTCCACTTT. Its translation is CASSFGQGTRSPLHF.

V usage is TRBV12-3 or TRBV12-4 and J usage is TRBJ2-5; the D is unclear. The CDR3 totals 11 residues. Trimming shortened V by 8 bases and J by 5 bases, and 9 bases separated the two germline ends. CDR3 sequence: CASGKVETQYF. The CDR3 DNA follows: TGTGCCAGCGGGAAGGTGGAGACCCAGTACTTC.

The chain recombines TRBV12-3 or TRBV12-4 with TRBJ2-7; 7 bases match TRBD2. Unmatched junction bases numbered 14, after V lost 8 bases and J lost 7 bases. CDR3 length equals 14 residues. The CDR3 DNA reads TGTGCCAGCTCCGCAAGTGGGGCCGGGAGGGAGCAGTACTTC. It specifies CASSASGAGREQYF.

This chain connects TRBV20-1 to TRBJ2-5; D is perhaps TRBD1 (6 bases). The V gene's germline CDR1 is DFQATT and CDR2 SNEGSKA (reference sequence). CDR3 length: 12 residues. The V end lost 2 bases, the J end lost 3 bases, and 7 bases lay between the germline ends. CDR3 nucleotide sequence: TGCAGTGCTAGACACAGGGAAGAGACCCAGTACTTC. Protein sequence: CSARHREETQYF.

This clonotype has a single count. The chain carries TRBV12-3 or TRBV12-4 and TRBJ1-6; D remains unclear. This CDR3 region has 13 residues. V was shortened by 3 bases and J by 10 bases, with 10 bases between the two germline ends. Here the CDR3 reads CASSFPSPSPLHF. CDR3 DNA sequence: TGTGCCAGCAGTTTTCCGTCACCGTCACCCCTCCACTTT.

The J gene is TRBJ1-6, the V gene TRBV9, with D perhaps TRBD1 (6 bases). The CDR3 is 17 residues long. Trimming shortened V by 4 bases and J by 0 bases, and 14 bases separated the two germline ends. Germline CDR1 reads SGDLS; CDR2 reads YYNGEE. The DNA of the CDR3 is TGTGCCAGCAGCCCCACGGACAGCCGCTCCTATAATTCACCCCTCCACTTT. Translating it yields CASSPTDSRSYNSPLHF.

The CDR3 coding sequence is TGTGCCAGCAGTCTTGGACAGGGGACGGCTGGCTACACCTTC. As protein: CASSLGQGTAGYTF. The genes are TRBV12-3 or TRBV12-4 and TRBJ1-2; 9 positions match TRBD1. The CDR3 loop spans 14 amino acids. The ends lost 5 bases at V and 7 bases at J; junction bases unmatched: 8.

The sample holds a few counts of this clonotype. V is TRBV6-5 and J is TRBJ1-2, with a weak D call TRBD1 (6 bases). V lost 5 bases and J lost 8, with 12 bases in between. This CDR3 contains 12 residues. The germline CDR1 and CDR2 sequences are MNHEY and SVGAGI. The CDR3, as DNA: TGTGCCAGCAGTCCTGGACAGCGAGGCTACACCTTC. Translation: CASSPGQRGYTF.

This sequence joins TRBV4-3 and TRBJ2-3, with 11 bases identical to TRBD2. J gave up 0 bases and V 0 bases, and 11 bases lay outside the gene matches. Looked up from germline, CDR1 is LGHNA and CDR2 is YSLEER. CDR3 length: 20 amino acids. The CDR3 nucleotides read TGCGCCAGCAGCCAAGACTCTAGCGGGGGGATATCCACTAGCACAGATACGCAGTATTTT. It translates to CASSQDSSGGISTSTDTQYF.

The chain has TRBV20-1 and TRBJ2-1; a possible D gene is TRBD2 (6 bases). This CDR3 has 13 amino acids. The germline V gene has CDR1 DFQATT and CDR2 SNEGSKA (reference sequence). The V gene lost 6 bases and the J gene lost 7 bases, with 16 bases spanning the gap. CDR3 in DNA: TGCAGTGCCCCCCGGAGGGTTGGGAATGAGCAGTTCTTC. Translating it yields CSAPRRVGNEQFF.

This chain uses TRBV5-1 with TRBJ2-5; 7 nucleotides agree with TRBD2. Germline assignment: CDR1 SGHRS and CDR2 YFSETQ. This CDR3 has 15 residues. With 1 base clipped from V and 0 bases from J, the junction kept 3 bases outside the gene matches. The CDR3 loop reads CASSLLGTNQETQYF. The DNA of the CDR3 is TGCGCCAGCAGCTTGCTCGGGACTAACCAAGAGACCCAGTACTTC.

The chain joins TRBV27 to TRBJ1-2, with 8 bases identical to TRBD1. The V gene's germline CDR1 is MNHEY and CDR2 SMNVEV (reference sequence). This CDR3 has 14 residues. V lost 5 bases to trimming and J lost 1 base; unmatched junction nucleotides: 3. CDR3 protein: CASSVQGGNYGYTF. DNA for the CDR3: TGTGCCAGCAGTGTACAGGGGGGTAACTATGGCTACACCTTC.

The count of this clonotype is one. The genes are TRBV3-1 and TRBJ2-1; TRBD2 matches 8 bases. The CDR3 totals 15 residues. Germline CDR1 LGHDT, CDR2 YNNKEL (reference sequence). J gave up 8 bases and V 3 bases, and 9 bases lay outside the gene matches. DNA for the CDR3: TGTGCCAGCAGCCAGGCTCCGGGACTAGGGCATGAGCAGTTCTTC. Amino acids: CASSQAPGLGHEQFF.

This clonotype was seen once. This chain links TRBV15 with TRBJ1-1; no clear D gene. In germline, CDR1 is LNHNV, CDR2 YYDKDF (reference sequence). V was shortened by 0 bases and J by 1 base, with 6 bases between the two germline ends. This CDR3 has 14 residues. This CDR3 reads CATSRDIGNTEAFF. CDR3 nucleotides: TGTGCCACCAGCAGAGATATAGGGAACACTGAAGCTTTCTTT. The full variable domain, its missing parts supplied by reference TRBV15 and TRBJ1-1, is DAMVIQNPRYQVTQFGKPVTLSCSQTLNHNVMYWYQQKSSQAPKLLFHYYDKDFNNEADTPDNFQSRRPNTSFCFLDIRSPGLGDTAMYLCATSRDIGNTEAFFGQGTRLTVV.

DNA of the CDR3: TGCGCCAGCAGTCGGTATGAGCAGTTCTTC. Translating it yields CASSRYEQFF. The chain has TRBV23-1 and TRBJ2-1; D is unclear. TRBV23-1 falls under the ORF class, with uncertain function. The CDR3 consists of 10 residues. V was trimmed by 4 bases and J by 8 bases, leaving 3 bases between them.

The chain recombines TRBV6-5 with TRBJ2-7; D not certain. In germline, CDR1 is MNHEY, CDR2 SVGAGI. The germline V and J ends were trimmed by 7 bases and 1 base, with 11 bases remaining between them. The length of the CDR3 is 13 residues. The CDR3 sequence is CASNPTNSYEQYF. CDR3 DNA sequence: TGTGCCAGCAATCCGACGAATTCCTACGAGCAGTACTTC.

This chain connects TRBV7-2 to TRBJ2-7; 7 bases agree with TRBD2. This CDR3 has 15 amino acids. Germline V gene data show CDR1 as SGHTA and CDR2 as FQGNSA. Unmatched junction bases numbered 8, after V lost 0 bases and J lost 6 bases. Here the CDR3 DNA reads TGTGCCAGCAGCTTAGCGGGGGGGACGGATGGCGAGCAGTACTTC. Translation gives CASSLAGGTDGEQYF. The whole variable domain, remainder taken from reference TRBV7-2 and TRBJ2-7, is GAGVSQSPSNKVTEKGKDVELRCDPISGHTALYWYRQSLGQGLEFLIYFQGNSAPDKSGLPSDRFSAERTGGSVSTLTIQRTQQEDSAVYLCASSLAGGTDGEQYFGPGTRLTVT.

V gene TRBV27 combines with J gene TRBJ1-5, with no clear D. The CDR3 loop spans 14 amino acids. Between the trimmed V and J ends, which lost 1 base and 3 bases, there was a span of 7 bases. Germline loops: CDR1 MNHEY, CDR2 SMNVEV (reference sequence). This CDR3 is CASSLFGTNQPQHF. CDR3 nucleotide sequence: TGTGCCAGCAGTTTATTCGGAACCAATCAGCCCCAGCATTTT.

The chain couples TRBV29-1 to TRBJ1-2, with unresolved D. The CDR3 is made up of 15 amino acids. V lost 1 base and J lost 0, with 12 bases in between. Germline V gene sequence: CDR1 SQVTM, CDR2 ANQGSEA. CDR3 nucleotide sequence: TGCAGCGTTGAAGGTTTGGGCCGCTCTAACTATGGCTACACCTTC. Encoded protein: CSVEGLGRSNYGYTF.

This CDR3 reads CASYQGGPSNMEQFF. The CDR3 nucleotides are TGTGCCAGCTACCAAGGGGGACCATCTAATATGGAGCAGTTCTTC. The chain combines TRBV6-2 or TRBV6-3 with TRBJ2-1; D is perhaps TRBD1 (6 bases). The germline V gene has CDR1 MNHEY and CDR2 SVGEGT. V lost 8 bases and J lost 10, with 24 bases in between. The CDR3 contains 15 residues.

The chain recombines TRBV15 with TRBJ2-7; TRBD1 might be the D (5 bases). Trimming cost V 1 base and J 5 bases, with 18 bases left between them. CDR3 length: 16 amino acids. The V gene's germline CDR1 is LNHNV and CDR2 YYDKDF (reference sequence). CDR3 sequence: CATSRVGRGTGHEQYF. Here the CDR3 DNA reads TGTGCCACCAGCAGAGTGGGAAGGGGCACAGGCCACGAGCAGTACTTC.